The entry below gives a single TCR beta chain sequence along with its context. Some clones are missing from TCRdb's copy, which holds only in-frame ones; the method was immunoSEQ multiplex PCR. The repertoire holds 75,000 to 100,000 clones, under 90% seen once, with less than 6% in the top ten. The sample belongs to a study of control samples from healthy donors and cancer patients. The CDR3 has 13 residues. Germline lookup yields CDR1 SGHRS and CDR2 YFSETQ. Trimming removed 4 bases at V and 5 bases at J, with 12 bases between. Sample: blood. This receptor was identified in a man between 45 and 60 years old in good health. This chain joins TRBV5-1 and TRBJ1-1; D call uncertain. The CDR3 bases are TGCGCCAGCAGCCAGACCCCGGCTACTGAAGCTTTCTTT. Translating it yields CASSQTPATEAFF.